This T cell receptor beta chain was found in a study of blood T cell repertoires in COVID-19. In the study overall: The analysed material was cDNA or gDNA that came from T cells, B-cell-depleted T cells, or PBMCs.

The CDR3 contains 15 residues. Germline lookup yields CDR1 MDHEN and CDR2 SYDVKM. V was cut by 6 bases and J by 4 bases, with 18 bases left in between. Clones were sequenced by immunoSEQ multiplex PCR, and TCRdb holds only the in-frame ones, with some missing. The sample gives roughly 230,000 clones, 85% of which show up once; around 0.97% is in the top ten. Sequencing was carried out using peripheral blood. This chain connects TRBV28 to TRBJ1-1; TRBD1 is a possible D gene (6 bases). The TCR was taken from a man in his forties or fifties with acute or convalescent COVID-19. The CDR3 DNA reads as TGTGCCAGCAGCCTCTTGGGGGCAGAGGGCACTGAAGCTTTCTTT. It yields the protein CASSLLGAEGTEAFF.